This T cell receptor beta chain was sequenced during a study of T cells in Graves' hyperthyroidism and ophthalmopathy. Overall study results and limits: Most expanded thyroid clonotypes above 0.001 also appeared in blood. Ophthalmopathy was told apart from stable hyperthyroidism by a 13 V-J model.

In making diagnoses, clinical symptoms, serum thyroxine and TRAb, thyroid ultrasound and orbital computed tomography were all used. The germline CDR1 and CDR2 sequences are MNHEY and SMNVEV (reference sequence). Trimming cost V 0 bases and J 0 bases, with 6 bases left between them. The CDR3 is 16 amino acids. This clonotype occurred many times. As yet, its antigen is unknown. The TCR beta CDR3 regions underwent amplification using RNA transcripts as the source. The TCR CDR3 was amplified in a first-round RT-PCR using the HTBI primer set. In TCRdb, the multiplex PCR reads were re-called with MiXCR into one record per CDR3 protein. The data hold more than 40,000 distinct CDR3 sequences, with about 52% observed a single time.

This sequence joins TRBV27 and TRBJ1-6; unclear D gene. The sequence derives from a woman aged 50 to 60 with Graves' hyperthyroidism. The sample taken for sequencing was peripheral blood or thyroid tissue (not recorded which). The DNA of the CDR3 is TGTGCCAGCAGTTTATCGATCGCCTCCTATAATTCACCCCTCCACTTT. This sequence encodes CASSLSIASYNSPLHF.